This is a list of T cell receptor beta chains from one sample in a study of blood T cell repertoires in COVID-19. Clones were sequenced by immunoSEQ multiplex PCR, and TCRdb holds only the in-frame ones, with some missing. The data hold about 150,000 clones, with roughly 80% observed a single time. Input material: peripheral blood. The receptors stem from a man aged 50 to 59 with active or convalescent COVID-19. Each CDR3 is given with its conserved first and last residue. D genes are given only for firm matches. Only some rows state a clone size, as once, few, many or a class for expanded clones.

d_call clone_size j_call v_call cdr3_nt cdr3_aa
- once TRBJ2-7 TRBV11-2 TGTGCCAGCATGGAGGGGCGGGGGCTCTCCTACGAGCAGTACTTC CASMEGRGLSYEQYF
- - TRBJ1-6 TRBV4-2 TGTGCCAGCAGCCCAGGACAGACCTATAATTCACCCCTCCACTTT CASSPGQTYNSPLHF
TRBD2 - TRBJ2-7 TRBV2 TGTGCCAGCAGACTAGCGGGAGACATCCCCTACGAGCAGTACTTC CASRLAGDIPYEQYF
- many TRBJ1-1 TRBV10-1 TGCGCCAGCAGTGCTGGCGGTCAGGGTGGGATGAACACTGAAGCTTTCTTT CASSAGGQGGMNTEAFF
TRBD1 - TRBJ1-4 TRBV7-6 TGTGCCAGTAGGGACAGGCGCCATGAAAAACTGTTTTTT CASRDRRHEKLFF
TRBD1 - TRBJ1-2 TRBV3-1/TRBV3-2 TGTGCCAGCAGCCCTTACCGGACAGGAAACTATGGCTACACCTTC CASSPYRTGNYGYTF
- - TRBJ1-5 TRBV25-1 TGTGCCAGCAGTGACCAGATTAGCAATCAGCCCCAGCATTTT CASSDQISNQPQHF
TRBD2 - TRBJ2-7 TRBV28 TGTGCCAGCAGATCCGTGACTAGCGGCTACGAGCAGTACTTC CASRSVTSGYEQYF
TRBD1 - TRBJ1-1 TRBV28 TGTGCCAGCAGACCGGGACAGCTGACAAGATTGACTGAAGCTTTCTTT CASRPGQLTRLTEAFF
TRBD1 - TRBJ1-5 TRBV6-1 TGTGCCAGCAGTGATGGCGCCGCAGGGGGCGCGGGCAATCAGCCCCAGCATTTT CASSDGAAGGAGNQPQHF
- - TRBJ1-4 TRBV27 TGTGCCAGCAGTTTTCTGGGGCAGGAGTTTTCAACTAATGAAAAACTGTTTTTT CASSFLGQEFSTNEKLFF
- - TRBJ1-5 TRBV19 TGTGCCAGTAGTATTATCCCGCGGGAGGAGGGGAATCAGCCCCAGCATTTT CASSIIPREEGNQPQHF
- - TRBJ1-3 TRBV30 TGTGCCTGGAGTGTCGCGGGATTTGGAAACACCATATATTTT CAWSVAGFGNTIYF
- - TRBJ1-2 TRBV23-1 TGCGCCAGCAGTCAATCCCCCAGGTCCTATAACTATGGCTACACCTTC CASSQSPRSYNYGYTF
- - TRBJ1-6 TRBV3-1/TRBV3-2 TGTGCCAGCACCTCCTGGAGCCTCGCCCCTTATAATTCACCCCTCCACTTT CASTSWSLAPYNSPLHF
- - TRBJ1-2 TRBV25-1 TGTGCCAGCAGTGAAACTCCGTCTAACTATGGCTACACCTTC CASSETPSNYGYTF
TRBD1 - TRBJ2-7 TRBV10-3 TGTGCCATCAGGCCCGACAGGGGACCTGTTTACGAGCAGTACTTC CAIRPDRGPVYEQYF
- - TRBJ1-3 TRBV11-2 TGTGCCAGCAGCTTAGGACATACCTCTGGAAACACCATATATTTT CASSLGHTSGNTIYF
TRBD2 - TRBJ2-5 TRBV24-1 TGTGCCACCAGTGGTCAAGCGGGAGGAGCGGAGACCCAGTACTTC CATSGQAGGAETQYF
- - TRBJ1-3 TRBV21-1 TGTGCCAGCAGCAAAGTAGGGGGCTCTGGAAACACCATATATTTT CASSKVGGSGNTIYF
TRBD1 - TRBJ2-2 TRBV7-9 TGTGCCAGCCCAATAGGGACAGGAGTAACTTTAAACACCGGGGAGCTGTTTTTT CASPIGTGVTLNTGELFF
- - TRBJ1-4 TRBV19 TGTGCCACTAAGACGGAGGGAGGGACTAATGAAAAACTGTTTTTT CATKTEGGTNEKLFF
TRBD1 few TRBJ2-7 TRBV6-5 TGTGCCAGCAGTCCCCGGACAGGGGAGACCTACGAGCAGTACTTC CASSPRTGETYEQYF
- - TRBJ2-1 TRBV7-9 TGTGCCAGCAGCTTAGCGAACAGGCCCAATGAGCAGTTCTTC CASSLANRPNEQFF
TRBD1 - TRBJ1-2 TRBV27 TGTGCCACCGGGACAGGGGGCGGCTTCAATGGCTACACCTTC CATGTGGGFNGYTF
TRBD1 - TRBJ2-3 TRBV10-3 TGTGCCATCAGAGATGACAGGGCTGAGACAGATACGCAGTATTTT CAIRDDRAETDTQYF
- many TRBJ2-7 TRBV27 TGTGCCAGCAGTTTACCGGGCTCCTACGAGCAGTACTTC CASSLPGSYEQYF
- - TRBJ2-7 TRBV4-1 TGCGCCAGCAGCTCACGGACTGAAATCTACGAGCAGTACTTC CASSSRTEIYEQYF
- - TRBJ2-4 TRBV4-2 TGTGCCAGCAGCCAAGCGGGAGTGGAAAACATTCAGTACTTC CASSQAGVENIQYF
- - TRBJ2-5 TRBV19 TGTGCCAGTAACGACAGGAGAGGAGAGACCCAGTACTTC CASNDRRGETQYF
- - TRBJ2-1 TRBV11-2 TGTGCCAGCAGCTTACGGTGGGAGCAGTTCTTC CASSLRWEQFF
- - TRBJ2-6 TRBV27 TGTGCCAGCAGTTTACTTCCCTCTGGGGCCAACGTCCTGACTTTC CASSLLPSGANVLTF
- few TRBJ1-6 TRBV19 TGTGCCAGTGGATCGCTTCTGGACAGTCATAATTCACCCCTCCACTTT CASGSLLDSHNSPLHF
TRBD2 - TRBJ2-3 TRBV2 TGTGCCAGCAGCCCCGGGACTAGCGGGTTGGGTAGCACAGATACGCAGTATTTT CASSPGTSGLGSTDTQYF
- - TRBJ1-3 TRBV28 TGTGCCACGAGGGGGTCCAGAAACACCATATATTTT CATRGSRNTIYF
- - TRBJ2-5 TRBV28 TGTGCCAGCAGTTTAGGGCAGCTGTACCAAGAGACCCAGTACTTC CASSLGQLYQETQYF